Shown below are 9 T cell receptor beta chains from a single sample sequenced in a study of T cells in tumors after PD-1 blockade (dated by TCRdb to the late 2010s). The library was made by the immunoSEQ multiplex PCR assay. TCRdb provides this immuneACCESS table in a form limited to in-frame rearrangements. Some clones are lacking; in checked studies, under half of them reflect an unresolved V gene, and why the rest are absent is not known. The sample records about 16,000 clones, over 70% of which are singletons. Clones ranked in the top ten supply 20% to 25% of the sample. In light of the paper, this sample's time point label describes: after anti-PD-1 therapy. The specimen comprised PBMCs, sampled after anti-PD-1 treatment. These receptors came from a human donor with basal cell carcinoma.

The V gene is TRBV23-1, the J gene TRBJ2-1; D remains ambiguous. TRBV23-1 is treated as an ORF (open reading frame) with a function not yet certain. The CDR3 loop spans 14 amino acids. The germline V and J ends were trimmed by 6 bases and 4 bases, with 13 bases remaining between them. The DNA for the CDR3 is TGCGCCAGCAGAACAGTTATGGGGTACAATGAGCAGTTCTTC. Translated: CASRTVMGYNEQFF.

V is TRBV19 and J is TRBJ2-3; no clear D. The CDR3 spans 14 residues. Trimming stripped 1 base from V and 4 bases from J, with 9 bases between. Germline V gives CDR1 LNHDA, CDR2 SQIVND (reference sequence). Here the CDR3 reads CASSIVRGSDTQYF. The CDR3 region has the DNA TGTGCCAGTAGTATAGTACGAGGATCAGATACGCAGTATTTT.

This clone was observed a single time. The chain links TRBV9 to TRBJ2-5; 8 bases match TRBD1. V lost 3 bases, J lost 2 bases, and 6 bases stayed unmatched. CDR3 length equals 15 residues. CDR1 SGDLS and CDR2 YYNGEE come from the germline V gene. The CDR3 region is CASSAGQGIQETQYF. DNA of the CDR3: TGTGCCAGCAGCGCCGGACAGGGCATACAAGAGACCCAGTACTTC.

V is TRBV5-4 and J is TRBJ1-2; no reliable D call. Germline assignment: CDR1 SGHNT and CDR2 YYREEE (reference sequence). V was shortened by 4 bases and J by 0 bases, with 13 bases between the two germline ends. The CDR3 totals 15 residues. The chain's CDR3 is CASSIRPGTNYGYTF. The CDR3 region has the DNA TGTGCCAGCAGCATCCGGCCGGGCACTAACTATGGCTACACCTTC.

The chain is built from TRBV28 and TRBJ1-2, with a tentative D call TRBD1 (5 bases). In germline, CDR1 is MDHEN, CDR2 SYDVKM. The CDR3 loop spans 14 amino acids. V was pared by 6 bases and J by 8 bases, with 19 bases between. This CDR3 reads CASRGTEAGWGYTF. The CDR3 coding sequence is TGTGCCAGCAGGGGAACCGAAGCAGGGTGGGGCTACACCTTC.

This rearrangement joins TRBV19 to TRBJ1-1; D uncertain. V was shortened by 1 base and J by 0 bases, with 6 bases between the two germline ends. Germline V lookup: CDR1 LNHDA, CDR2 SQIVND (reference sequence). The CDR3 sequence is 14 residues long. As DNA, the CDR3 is TGTGCCAGTAGTATAGGACGGGTGAACACTGAAGCTTTCTTT. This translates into CASSIGRVNTEAFF. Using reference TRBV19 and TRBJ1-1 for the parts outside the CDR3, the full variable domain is DGGITQSPKYLFRKEGQNVTLSCEQNLNHDAMYWYRQDPGQGLRLIYYSQIVNDFQKGDIAEGYSVSREKKESFPLTVTSAQKNPTAFYLCASSIGRVNTEAFFGQGTRLTVV.

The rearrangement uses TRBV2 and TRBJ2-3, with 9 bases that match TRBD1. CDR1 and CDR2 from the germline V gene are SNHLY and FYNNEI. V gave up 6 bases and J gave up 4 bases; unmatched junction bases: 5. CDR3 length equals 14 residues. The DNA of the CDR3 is TGTGCCAGCAGGGCGACAGGGGGGGCAGATACGCAGTATTTT. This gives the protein CASRATGGADTQYF.

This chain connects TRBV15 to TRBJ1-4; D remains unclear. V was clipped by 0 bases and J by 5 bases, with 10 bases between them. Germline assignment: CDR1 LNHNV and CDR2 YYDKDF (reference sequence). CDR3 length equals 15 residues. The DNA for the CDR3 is TGTGCCACCAGCAGAGAGGGCGAACAGAATGAAAAACTGTTTTTT. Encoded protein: CATSREGEQNEKLFF.

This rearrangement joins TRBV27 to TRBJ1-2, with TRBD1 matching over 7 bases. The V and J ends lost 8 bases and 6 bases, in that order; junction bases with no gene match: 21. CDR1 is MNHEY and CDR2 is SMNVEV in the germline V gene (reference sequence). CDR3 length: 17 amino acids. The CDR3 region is CASAPDHITGANNGYTF. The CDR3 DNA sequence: TGTGCCAGCGCACCGGATCATATAACAGGGGCGAATAATGGCTACACCTTC.